This passage covers 22 T cell receptor beta chains from one sample sequenced in a study of T cell clonality in common variable immunodeficiency. Only in-frame clones appear in the TCRdb table, and some are missing; sequencing was by immunoSEQ multiplex PCR. The table lists about 40,000 clones, with no singletons. Material: peripheral blood mononuclear cells. The receptors stem from a person between 18 and 75 years old in good health.

Points on this clone: The CDR3 goes on 3 residues after the read ends, and that part is filled in from the germline J gene. V and J are TRBV19 and TRBJ2-5; 9 bases map to TRBD2. The CDR3 covers 20 residues. In germline, CDR1 is LNHDA, CDR2 SQIVND (reference sequence). V lost 2 bases to trimming and J lost 0 bases; unmatched junction nucleotides: 16. The CDR3 here is CASSIRREGPRIADQETQYF. The DNA read from the CDR3 is TGTGCCAGTAGTATACGGCGGGAGGGCCCTCGGATTGCTGACCAAGAGACC.

There are many counts of this clone. With the read ending 3 residues before the CDR3 end, the germline J gene is used to fill in that end. The chain links TRBV30 to TRBJ1-1, with 7 bases fitting TRBD1. The CDR3 covers 16 residues. The germline CDR1 and CDR2 sequences are GTSNPN and SVGIG (reference sequence). After removal of 4 bases from V and 0 bases from J, the junction contained 11 bases not matched to a gene. CDR3 protein: CAWIPHRGGVNTEAFF. The sequenced part of the CDR3 DNA is TGTGCCTGGATCCCCCACAGGGGCGGGGTGAACACTGAA.

This clone was seen repeatedly, ten times or more. The CDR3 end is not reached by the read, which stops 3 residues before it; the germline J gene fills it in. The chain has TRBV20-1 and TRBJ2-3; 8 bases map to TRBD2. CDR3 length: 17 residues. Looked up from germline, CDR1 is DFQATT and CDR2 is SNEGSKA (reference sequence). The junction had 10 bases not matched to a gene; V was cut back by 0 bases and J by 2 bases. The covered CDR3 bases are TGCAGTGCTAGAGATATGGAGCGGGAGAGGGTCACAGATACG. Amino acids: CSARDMERERVTDT. The full CDR3 sequence reads CSARDMERERVTDTQYF.

Many counts were recorded for this clone. Read coverage stops 3 residues before the CDR3 terminus; the germline J gene supplies the remainder. The rearrangement links TRBV29-1 to TRBJ1-1; maybe TRBD1 (6 bases). Trimming cost V 6 bases and J 2 bases, with 22 bases left between them. This CDR3 is built from 16 residues. Per the germline V gene, CDR1 is SQVTM and CDR2 is ANQGSEA. CDR3 in amino acids: CSVGAGWGTSNTEAFF. The DNA read from the CDR3 is TGCAGCGTGGGGGCGGGATGGGGTACGTCAAACACTGAA.

This clone was seen many times. Read data end 3 residues before the CDR3 end; the end is taken from the germline J gene. The V call is TRBV29-1, the J call TRBJ1-5; the match to TRBD1 covers 8 bases. The V gene's germline CDR1 is SQVTM and CDR2 ANQGSEA. The CDR3 spans 13 residues. Trimming took 5 bases from V and 3 from J; bases not matched to a gene: 3. The covered CDR3 bases are TGCAGCGTTCGACAGGGGCTCAATCAGCCC. As protein: CSVRQGLNQP. The whole CDR3 sequence reads CSVRQGLNQPQHF.

Many counts were recorded for this clone. The missing CDR3 end, 3 residues past where the read stops, is filled in from the germline J gene. V gene TRBV5-1 combines with J gene TRBJ2-1; 10 nucleotides align to TRBD1. The V segment lost 5 bases and the J segment 9 bases; nucleotides outside the gene matches: 8. Germline V gene data show CDR1 as SGHRS and CDR2 as YFSETQ. The CDR3 spans 14 residues. The part of the CDR3 DNA that was read is TGCGCCAGCAGGGAAGACAGGGGGCGCAGTGAG. Its protein is CASREDRGRSE. The CDR3 in its entirety is CASREDRGRSEQFF.

This clone turned up a few times. The read ends 3 residues shy of where the CDR3 ends; the end is completed using the germline J gene. This chain links TRBV30 with TRBJ1-2; D is possibly TRBD1 (6 bases). CDR1 is GTSNPN and CDR2 is SVGIG in the germline V gene (reference sequence). The CDR3 has 14 residues. Partial CDR3 DNA: TGTGCCTGGAGTAAGGGGGGGGGAACTCGGGGC. This encodes CAWSKGGGTRG. The whole CDR3 region reads CAWSKGGGTRGYTF.

This clone was seen more than once but under ten times. Read data end 3 residues before the CDR3 end; the end is taken from the germline J gene. The chain has TRBV19 and TRBJ1-1, with 7 positions matching TRBD1. J lost 5 bases, V lost 3 bases, and 6 bases had no gene match. Germline loops: CDR1 LNHDA, CDR2 SQIVND (reference sequence). This CDR3 is 14 amino acids long. CDR3 DNA (partial): TGTGCCAGTAGTATGACAGGGTTTGGAACTGAA. Protein product: CASSMTGFGTE. In full, the CDR3 reads CASSMTGFGTEAFF.

At least ten counts were recorded for this clone. The read gets to within 3 residues of the CDR3 end, and the germline J gene fills in the rest. This chain uses TRBV12-3 or TRBV12-4 with TRBJ2-1, with TRBD1 matching over 7 bases. The CDR3 loop spans 14 amino acids. V shed 5 bases, J shed 9 bases, and the junction held 10 bases outside the gene matches. The CDR3 loop is CASSTRQGQSEQFF. The sequenced part of the CDR3 DNA is TGTGCCAGCAGTACAAGACAGGGACAGAGTGAG.

Judged by abundance, this clone is medium-sized. Coverage ceases 3 residues before the CDR3 finishes, and the germline J gene fills in the end. This chain links TRBV20-1 with TRBJ2-5, with D possibly matching TRBD1 (5 bases). CDR3 length equals 12 residues. V was pared by 5 bases and J by 2 bases, with 9 bases between. From germline, CDR1 is DFQATT and CDR2 SNEGSKA (reference sequence). The CDR3 protein is CSALQGQETQYF. Incomplete CDR3 DNA: TGCAGTGCTCTCCAGGGTCAAGAGACC.

With regard to this clone: Coverage ceases 3 residues before the CDR3 finishes, and the germline J gene fills in the end. The chain joins TRBV19 to TRBJ1-6; no reliable D call. Per the germline V gene, CDR1 is LNHDA and CDR2 is SQIVND (reference sequence). This CDR3 spans 16 amino acids. Trimming took 6 bases from V and 10 from J, leaving 22 bases between them. CDR3 DNA, as far as it was read: TGTGCCAGTAGGGGTAAGAGGGTTACGGTCAAGTCACCC. Translating gives CASRGKRVTVKSP. The whole CDR3 reads CASRGKRVTVKSPLHF. Full variable domain (missing parts from reference TRBV19 and TRBJ1-6): DGGITQSPKYLFRKEGQNVTLSCEQNLNHDAMYWYRQDPGQGLRLIYYSQIVNDFQKGDIAEGYSVSREKKESFPLTVTSAQKNPTAFYLCASRGKRVTVKSPLHFGNGTRLTVT.

This clone has a count of ten or more. The sequenced fragment ends 3 residues before the CDR3 boundary, so the rest is inferred from the germline J gene. The chain employs TRBV10-1 and TRBJ2-4; D might be TRBD1 (6 bases). Trimming shortened V by 0 bases and J by 6 bases, and 9 bases separated the two germline ends. Germline V gene sequence: CDR1 WNHNN, CDR2 SYGVQD (reference sequence). CDR3 size: 14 residues. CDR3 bases read: TGCGCCAGCAGTGAGTCGCAGGGGAGAAACATT. Translation: CASSESQGRNI. The whole CDR3 reads CASSESQGRNIQYF.

This clone showed up just a few times. The read terminates 3 residues ahead of where the CDR3 ends, so the germline J gene completes it. The chain recombines TRBV7-9 with TRBJ1-2; 8 bases agree with TRBD1. The V gene's germline CDR1 is SEHNR and CDR2 FQNEAQ (reference sequence). The CDR3 runs 15 residues. J lost 6 bases, V lost 1 base, and 7 bases had no gene match. Here the CDR3 reads CASSLDGRGRDGYTF. The DNA read from the CDR3 is TGTGCCAGCAGCTTAGATGGCAGGGGGCGCGATGGC.

This clone was seen at least ten times. The CDR3 sequence is CAWSSGGAVKTQYF. The CDR3 DNA, read in part, is TGTGCCTGGTCGAGCGGGGGGGCCGTGAAGACC. The chain carries TRBV30 and TRBJ2-5; 10 nucleotides align to TRBD2. The DNA ends 3 residues before the CDR3 does, and the rest of the CDR3 is filled in from the germline J gene. The germline gives CDR1 GTSNPN, CDR2 SVGIG (reference sequence). This CDR3 contains 14 residues. The J segment lost 6 bases and the V segment lost 5 bases, leaving 9 bases of the junction unmatched.

This clone was seen ten or more times. The CDR3 goes on 3 residues after the read ends, and that part is filled in from the germline J gene. The chain links TRBV7-6 to TRBJ2-5; no clear D gene. Trimming stripped 1 base from V and 3 bases from J, with 6 bases between. The CDR3 is 13 residues long. Per the germline V gene, CDR1 is SGHVS and CDR2 is FNYEAQ. Incomplete CDR3 DNA: TGTGCCAGCAGCTTAGACATTGAAGAGACC. It yields the protein CASSLDIEET. The full CDR3 is CASSLDIEETQYF.

The sample holds many counts of this clone. The read ends 3 residues shy of where the CDR3 ends; the end is completed using the germline J gene. This sequence joins TRBV5-1 and TRBJ1-1; D might be TRBD1 (6 bases). Trimming pared 0 bases from V and 1 base from J, leaving 7 bases between. The CDR3 is made up of 14 amino acids. CDR1 SGHRS and CDR2 YFSETQ come from the germline V gene. The covered CDR3 bases are TGCGCCAGCAGCTTGGACAGGGCGAACACTGAA. Translation gives CASSLDRANTE. In full, the CDR3 reads CASSLDRANTEAFF.

This clone was counted only a few times. Coverage ceases 3 residues before the CDR3 finishes, and the germline J gene fills in the end. The chain recombines TRBV18 with TRBJ1-2, with TRBD1 matching 7 bases. The CDR3 totals 14 residues. From germline, CDR1 is KGHSH and CDR2 LQKENI. The trim removed 3 bases at V and 5 bases at J, leaving 6 bases unmatched. This chain's CDR3 is CASSPEQGRYGYTF. The sequenced CDR3 bases are TGTGCCAGCTCACCGGAACAGGGGAGGTATGGC. The full variable domain, with the rest looked up from reference TRBV18 and TRBJ1-2, is NAGVMQNPRHLVRRRGQEARLRCSPMKGHSHVYWYRQLPEEGLKFMVYLQKENIIDESGMPKERFSAEFPKEGPSILRIQQVVRGDSAAYFCASSPEQGRYGYTFGSGTRLTVV.

This clone was seen at least ten times. The CDR3 end lies 3 residues beyond the end of the read and is filled in from the germline J gene. This sequence joins TRBV7-9 and TRBJ2-1; D is perhaps TRBD1 or TRBD2 (5 bases each). The CDR3 runs to 14 residues. Between the trimmed V and J ends, which lost 2 bases and 8 bases, there was a span of 13 bases. Germline V gene data show CDR1 as SEHNR and CDR2 as FQNEAQ (reference sequence). This CDR3 reads CASSLFGRGDEQFF. The sequenced part of the CDR3 DNA is TGTGCCAGCAGCTTATTTGGCAGAGGGGATGAG.

A remark on this clone: Read data end 3 residues before the CDR3 end; the end is taken from the germline J gene. The chain carries TRBV18 and TRBJ1-2, with TRBD1 matching 7 bases. The CDR3 loop spans 13 amino acids. V shed 3 bases and J 6 bases; nucleotides not matched to a gene: 4. Germline V gene lookup returns CDR1 KGHSH and CDR2 LQKENI. The sequenced CDR3 bases are TGTGCCAGCTCACCCCGACAGGGCGATGGC. The encoded protein is CASSPRQGDG. Given in full, the CDR3 is CASSPRQGDGYTF.

This clone was counted a few times. Coverage ceases 3 residues before the CDR3 finishes, and the germline J gene fills in the end. V is TRBV6-1 and J is TRBJ1-3; D unclear. This CDR3 is built from 16 residues. From germline, CDR1 is MNHNS and CDR2 SASEGT. V shed 0 bases and J shed 0 bases, with 9 bases lying between them. The sequenced CDR3 bases are TGTGCCAGCAGTGAAGCCGGGGTCAACTCTGGAAACACC. This sequence encodes CASSEAGVNSGNT. The CDR3, in full, reads CASSEAGVNSGNTIYF.

This clone has ten or more counts. The read comes to an end 3 residues before the CDR3 does, leaving the germline J gene to fill in the end. The chain is built from TRBV12-3 or TRBV12-4 and TRBJ1-5, with TRBD1 identical over 7 bases. With V trimmed by 5 bases and J by 0 bases, 7 bases remained unmatched. This CDR3 is 16 amino acids long. The CDR3 spells CASSPQGMNSNQPQHF. The DNA read from the CDR3 is TGTGCCAGCAGTCCACAGGGGATGAATAGCAATCAGCCC.

This clone has ten or more counts. The sequenced part of the CDR3 DNA is TGTGCCAGCAGCTTAACTCAATCCACAGATACG. Its translation: CASSLTQSTDT. The whole CDR3 protein is CASSLTQSTDTQYF. This chain connects TRBV5-8 to TRBJ2-3; the D is unclear. The read gets to within 3 residues of the CDR3 end, and the germline J gene fills in the rest. V dropped 2 bases and J dropped 2 bases, with 9 bases sitting between them. The germline CDR1 and CDR2 sequences are SGHTS and YDEGEE. The CDR3 has 14 residues.